The text below deals with one TCR beta chain. Its antigen is not known. The entry originates in a study of cytomegalovirus exposure and HLA in healthy donors. Study findings and constraints: Later analysis reportedly placed an Asian-associated ancestry cluster below the roughly 680-donor mean in N-insertions.

Amplification used 60 Vbeta primers and 13 Jbeta primers. Assay used: immunoSEQ multiplex PCR; TCRdb lists only in-frame clones, some missing. The sample carries under 200,000 clones, about 72% recorded once. Trimming removed 3 bases from V and 6 bases from J; junction bases left unmatched: 12. The CDR3 totals 16 residues. Germline V CDR1 and CDR2: KGHSH, LQKENI. The specimen sequenced was PBMCs. J is TRBJ1-2 and V is TRBV18; 8 bases are a match to TRBD1. The source is a man aged 50 to 60 in good health and CMV-seropositive. In DNA, the CDR3 is TGTGCCAGCTCACCCGAGTCCCAAAGGACAGGGAATGGCTACACCTTC. Encoded protein: CASSPESQRTGNGYTF.